This TCR beta chain was sequenced for a study of response to subunit inactivated influenza vaccine. This clonotype was seen only a few times. The antigen is undetermined. The study, taken as a whole, reports: Each seasonal flu vaccination may recruit only limited new T cells, authors suggested.

TCRdb processed the RT-PCR reads anew with MiXCR; each CDR3 protein has one entry. The sample shows hundreds of thousands of distinct CDR3 sequences, around 14% of them seen only once. Germline CDR1 and CDR2: SGHKS and YYEKEE (reference sequence). The CDR3 has 14 amino acids. V lost 4 bases to trimming and J lost 0 bases, with 9 bases between them. This receptor was taken from a man between 45 and 60 years old who received an inactivated influenza vaccine. Specimen: PBMCs from blood, collected 12 days after vaccination. The chain has TRBV5-5 and TRBJ2-3, with D unresolved. This chain's CDR3 is CASSPQPSTDTQYF. The CDR3 region has the DNA TGTGCCAGCAGCCCACAACCTAGCACAGATACGCAGTATTTT. Complete variable domain (other parts from reference TRBV5-5 and TRBJ2-3): DAGVTQSPTHLIKTRGQQVTLRCSPISGHKSVSWYQQVLGQGPQFIFQYYEKEERGRGNFPDRFSARQFPNYSSELNVNALLLGDSALYLCASSPQPSTDTQYFGPGTRLTVL.